Shown below are 23 T cell receptor beta chains from a single sample sequenced in a study of T cells in tuberculosis. Sequencing used immunoSEQ multiplex PCR; TCRdb keeps in-frame clones, though not all of them. The repertoire holds more than 30,000 clones, with approximately 94% as singletons. The sample taken for sequencing was PBMCs. The receptors shown here come from a donor aged 5 to 30 with latent tuberculosis or without tuberculosis infection.

The chain has TRBV6-5 and TRBJ2-3; D is unresolved. Germline assignment: CDR1 MNHEY and CDR2 SVGAGI. This CDR3 is 15 amino acids long. V lost 6 bases and J lost 0, with 13 bases in between. CDR3 region: CASRTTGLSTDTQYF. Written as DNA, the CDR3 is TGTGCCAGCAGAACGACTGGTTTAAGCACAGATACGCAGTATTTT.

J is TRBJ2-1 and V is TRBV6-5, with 8 positions matching TRBD1. The trim removed 6 bases at V and 7 bases at J, leaving 5 bases unmatched. The CDR3 length is 13 residues. Germline V gene sequence: CDR1 MNHEY, CDR2 SVGAGI. The CDR3 protein is CASSRDRFNEQFF. The CDR3 coding sequence is TGTGCCAGCAGCCGGGACAGGTTTAATGAGCAGTTCTTC.

The gene calls are TRBV5-1 and TRBJ1-3; D is unclear. Deletions cut 1 base from V and 0 bases from J, with 14 bases between. Germline V gene sequence: CDR1 SGHRS, CDR2 YFSETQ. The CDR3 length is 17 residues. Here the CDR3 DNA reads TGCGCCAGCAGCTTGACCCTCCTCAGGTCCTCTGGAAACACCATATATTTT. It codes for CASSLTLLRSSGNTIYF.

This chain connects TRBV11-2 to TRBJ2-1; TRBD2 might be the D (7 bases). Between the trimmed V and J ends, which lost 1 base and 8 bases, there was a span of 18 bases. The CDR3 length is 16 residues. The germline gives CDR1 SGHAT, CDR2 FQNNGV. This CDR3 is CASSLGGGGGAYEQFF. The CDR3 DNA is TGTGCCAGCAGCTTAGGTGGGGGAGGGGGTGCTTATGAGCAGTTCTTC.

The chain has TRBV9 and TRBJ1-5; TRBD1 matches at 7 bases. Germline CDR1 reads SGDLS; CDR2 reads YYNGEE. The CDR3 runs to 15 residues. Trimming at V came to 4 bases and at J to 4 bases, leaving 8 bases not matched to a gene. CDR3 amino acids: CASSKTGTENQPQHF. The CDR3 DNA reads as TGTGCCAGCAGCAAAACCGGGACAGAGAATCAGCCCCAGCATTTT.

V and J are TRBV5-5 and TRBJ1-2, with TRBD1 matching over 9 bases. Looked up from germline, CDR1 is SGHKS and CDR2 is YYEKEE (reference sequence). With V trimmed by 4 bases and J by 4 bases, 2 bases remained unmatched. The CDR3 has 13 residues. The CDR3: CASSGTGLYGYTF. CDR3 DNA sequence: TGTGCCAGCAGCGGGACAGGGCTCTATGGCTACACCTTC.

This rearrangement joins TRBV11-3 to TRBJ2-5; 10 bases match TRBD2. With V trimmed by 1 base and J by 5 bases, 7 bases remained unmatched. This CDR3 has 16 amino acids. Per germline, CDR1 SGHNT and CDR2 YENEEA. The CDR3 region has the DNA TGTGCCAGCAGCTTAGGGCTAGCGGGAGCCGGGGAGACCCAGTACTTC. Protein product: CASSLGLAGAGETQYF.

This chain uses TRBV7-9 with TRBJ2-1; 9 bases match TRBD2. This CDR3 is 18 amino acids long. Germline CDR1 is SEHNR and CDR2 is FQNEAQ (reference sequence). The junction had 14 bases not matched to a gene; V was cut back by 2 bases and J by 6 bases. The CDR3 reads CASSLLRALGTSLNEQFF. The CDR3 region has the DNA TGTGCCAGCAGCTTACTCCGGGCCCTCGGGACTAGCCTCAATGAGCAGTTCTTC. The full variable domain, rest sourced from reference TRBV7-9 and TRBJ2-1, is DTGVSQNPRHKITKRGQNVTFRCDPISEHNRLYWYRQTLGQGPEFLTYFQNEAQLEKSRLLSDRFSAERPKGSFSTLEIQRTEQGDSAMYLCASSLLRALGTSLNEQFFGPGTRLTVL.

This chain uses TRBV2 with TRBJ1-1, with 8 bases identical to TRBD1. The V gene end was trimmed by 4 bases and the J gene end by 4 bases; junction bases not matched to a gene: 17. CDR3 length: 18 amino acids. The V gene's germline CDR1 is SNHLY and CDR2 FYNNEI. The chain's CDR3 is CASSGAHAPGGASTEAFF. In DNA form, the CDR3 reads TGTGCCAGCAGTGGCGCCCATGCGCCAGGGGGCGCGAGCACTGAAGCTTTCTTT.

The rearrangement uses TRBV5-1 and TRBJ1-2, with 7 bases matching TRBD1. V trimming: 2 bases; J trimming: 4 bases; junction bases outside the gene matches: 8. Germline V lookup: CDR1 SGHRS, CDR2 YFSETQ. The CDR3 is 15 amino acids. In DNA form, the CDR3 reads TGCGCCAGCAGCTTTTGGGACAGTAAACTCTATGGCTACACCTTC. Its protein is CASSFWDSKLYGYTF.

This chain links TRBV11-1 with TRBJ1-3; no definite D call. This CDR3 comprises 12 residues. V lost 3 bases, J lost 4 bases, and 4 bases lay in between. Germline V gives CDR1 SGHAT, CDR2 FQDESV (reference sequence). The CDR3 loop is CASSFEGNTIYF. The CDR3, as DNA: TGTGCCAGCAGCTTCGAGGGAAACACCATATATTTT.

The rearrangement links TRBV7-3 to TRBJ2-2; 7 positions match TRBD2. Trimming took 1 base from V and 1 from J; bases not matched to a gene: 6. Germline V CDR1 and CDR2: SGHTA, FQGTGA. This CDR3 has 17 residues. The CDR3 DNA reads TGTGCCAGCAGCTTAAACCCCCCGGGAGGGAACACCGGGGAGCTGTTTTTT. It yields the protein CASSLNPPGGNTGELFF.

A single count supports this clone. CDR3 nucleotide sequence: TGTGCCAGCAGCTTAATAGCCACGAGCTCCTACAATGAGCAGTTCTTC. This translates into CASSLIATSSYNEQFF. The chain couples TRBV11-2 to TRBJ2-1, with D uncertain. This CDR3 has 16 residues. Per germline, CDR1 SGHAT and CDR2 FQNNGV. The ends were cut back, 2 bases at V and 0 bases at J, with 11 bases in the middle.

The CDR3 spells CASSSGNRETQYF. The DNA for the CDR3 is TGTGCCAGCAGCTCAGGGAATCGGGAGACCCAGTACTTC. V and J are TRBV6-5 and TRBJ2-5, with D possibly being TRBD1 (5 bases). Per germline, CDR1 MNHEY and CDR2 SVGAGI. The CDR3 sequence is 13 residues long. V dropped 6 bases and J dropped 5 bases, with 13 bases sitting between them.

V usage is TRBV7-8 and J usage is TRBJ1-1, with unresolved D. V was shortened by 2 bases and J by 1 base, with 5 bases between the two germline ends. This CDR3 has 13 amino acids. The germline CDR1 and CDR2 sequences are SGHVS and FQNEAQ. Here the CDR3 reads CASSLSGNTEAFF. The CDR3, as DNA: TGTGCCAGCAGCTTATCAGGGAACACTGAAGCTTTCTTT.

The chain has TRBV5-4 and TRBJ1-1; D may be TRBD1 (5 bases). The CDR3 is 14 residues long. Deletions cut 3 bases from V and 6 bases from J, with 15 bases between. Germline assignment: CDR1 SGHNT and CDR2 YYREEE (reference sequence). The CDR3 DNA is TGTGCCAGCAGCTCTGATCCCGGACAAGCTGAAGCTTTCTTT. It codes for CASSSDPGQAEAFF.

The chain employs TRBV20-1 and TRBJ1-4; D gene unclear. Germline CDR1 reads DFQATT; CDR2 reads SNEGSKA (reference sequence). The CDR3 runs 11 residues. Trimming cost V 3 bases and J 12 bases, with 11 bases left between them. The CDR3 here is CSARGLRELFF. The CDR3 DNA follows: TGCAGTGCTAGGGGCCTGAGAGAACTGTTTTTT.

This chain connects TRBV14 to TRBJ2-3; 7 bases fit TRBD2. V shed 0 bases, J shed 2 bases, and the junction held 14 bases outside the gene matches. The CDR3 loop spans 19 amino acids. CDR1 and CDR2 (germline): SGHDN, FVKESK. The CDR3 loop is CASSQEHGRGRGYTDTQYF. The CDR3 DNA is TGTGCCAGCAGCCAAGAGCATGGTAGAGGGAGGGGATACACAGATACGCAGTATTTT. Based on the CDR3 plus reference TRBV14 and TRBJ2-3, the full variable domain is EAGVTQFPSHSVIEKGQTVTLRCDPISGHDNLYWYRRVMGKEIKFLLHFVKESKQDESGMPNNRFLAERTGGTYSTLKVQPAELEDSGVYFCASSQEHGRGRGYTDTQYFGPGTRLTVL.

This clone showed up just a few times. The chain employs TRBV18 and TRBJ2-3; 10 bases line up with TRBD1. The V gene's germline CDR1 is KGHSH and CDR2 LQKENI. The CDR3 has 16 amino acids. J was trimmed by 6 bases and V by 3 bases; bases with no gene match: 9. The CDR3 sequence: CASSPWDRGGWDTQYF. The CDR3 coding sequence is TGTGCCAGCTCACCCTGGGACAGGGGTGGATGGGATACGCAGTATTTT.

The table lists this clone with a count of one. This chain connects TRBV28 to TRBJ2-3, with a tentative D call TRBD2 (6 bases). The CDR3 is 13 amino acids. V gave up 5 bases and J gave up 9 bases, with 15 bases separating them. Germline V gene data show CDR1 as MDHEN and CDR2 as SYDVKM. In DNA form, the CDR3 reads TGTGCCAGCAGTAGCAGCGGGTATCGCACGCAGTATTTT. Amino acids: CASSSSGYRTQYF.

The chain is built from TRBV15 and TRBJ2-7, with 10 bases aligning to TRBD1. Per the germline V gene, CDR1 is LNHNV and CDR2 is YYDKDF (reference sequence). V shed 5 bases and J 7 bases; nucleotides not matched to a gene: 5. The CDR3 is 13 residues long. The CDR3 spells CATSSGQGREQYF. CDR3 bases: TGTGCCACCAGCTCGGGACAGGGGCGGGAGCAGTACTTC.

CDR3 loop: CASSLRASYSSYEQYF. The CDR3 DNA sequence: TGTGCCAGCAGCTTAAGGGCTAGCTATAGCTCCTACGAGCAGTACTTC. The gene calls are TRBV7-8 and TRBJ2-7; D is perhaps TRBD2 (5 bases). Trimming removed 2 bases at V and 0 bases at J, with 14 bases between. CDR1 SGHVS and CDR2 FQNEAQ come from the germline V gene. The CDR3 totals 16 residues.

This chain uses TRBV2 with TRBJ1-4; D gene uncertain. Germline V gene data show CDR1 as SNHLY and CDR2 as FYNNEI. The CDR3 runs 14 residues. Trimming cost V 2 bases and J 6 bases, with 10 bases left between them. The CDR3 nucleotides read TGTGCCAGCAGTGAACCCCGCAGTTATGAAAAACTGTTTTTT. Encoded protein: CASSEPRSYEKLFF.